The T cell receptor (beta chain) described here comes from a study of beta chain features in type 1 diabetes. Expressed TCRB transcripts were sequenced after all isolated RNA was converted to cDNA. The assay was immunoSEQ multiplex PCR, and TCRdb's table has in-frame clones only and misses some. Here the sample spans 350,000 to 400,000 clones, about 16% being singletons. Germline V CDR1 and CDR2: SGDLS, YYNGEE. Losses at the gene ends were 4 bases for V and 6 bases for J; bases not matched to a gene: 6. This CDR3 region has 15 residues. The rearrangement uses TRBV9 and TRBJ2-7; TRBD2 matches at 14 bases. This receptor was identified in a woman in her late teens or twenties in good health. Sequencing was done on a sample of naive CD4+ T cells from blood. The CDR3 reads CASSLRTSGRSEQYF. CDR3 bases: TGTGCCAGCAGCCTTCGGACTAGCGGGAGGAGCGAGCAGTACTTC.